These 18 T cell receptor beta chains came from one sample sequenced in a study of T cell repertoires in cytomegalovirus infection. One entry per CDR3 protein, called by TCRdb with MiXCR from the reads. This sample has approximately 1,000,000 distinct CDR3 sequences, with around 30% found just once. Antigen specificity for these receptors is unknown. The sample was cultured CD8+ T cells from PBMCs, taken from culture after CMV antigen stimulation. These receptor sequences come from a human donor in good health (CMV status not recorded). Some clones in this sample may be carry-over from other donors' samples.

In this sample, this clonotype turned up many times. The V and J genes are TRBV7-8 and TRBJ1-2, with a weak D call TRBD1 (5 bases). The V and J ends lost 6 bases and 5 bases respectively, with 22 bases between them. The germline V gene has CDR1 SGHVS and CDR2 FQNEAQ. The CDR3 runs to 16 residues. CDR3 sequence: CASSPRGGKSVYGYTF. CDR3 nucleotide sequence: TGTGCCAGCAGTCCCCGGGGGGGGAAGAGCGTTTATGGCTACACCTTC.

This clonotype was observed a handful of times. V and J are TRBV2 and TRBJ2-3, with 9 bases lining up with TRBD2. CDR3 length equals 17 residues. The germline CDR1 and CDR2 sequences are SNHLY and FYNNEI. Losses at the gene ends were 0 bases for V and 6 bases for J; bases not matched to a gene: 10. The CDR3 protein is CASSEAGGGALGDTQYF. As DNA, the CDR3 is TGTGCCAGCAGTGAAGCCGGCGGGGGGGCCTTAGGGGATACGCAGTATTTT.

This clonotype has just a few counts. V is TRBV25-1 and J is TRBJ1-6; no definite D call. V dropped 3 bases and J dropped 0 bases, with 9 bases sitting between them. The germline CDR1 and CDR2 sequences are MGHDK and SYGVNS. The CDR3 runs 16 residues. The CDR3 DNA reads TGTGCCAGCAGTGAGGGGTCTATCTCCTATAATTCACCCCTCCACTTT. Translation gives CASSEGSISYNSPLHF.

This chain uses TRBV5-1 with TRBJ2-5, with TRBD2 matching 13 bases. The CDR3 totals 18 residues. Trimming cost V 0 bases and J 5 bases; bases outside gene matches: 10. Germline values: CDR1 SGHRS, CDR2 YFSETQ. CDR3 coding DNA: TGCGCCAGCAGCTTGGTCCTTGGACTAGCGGGGGAAGATGAGACCCAGTACTTC. This translates into CASSLVLGLAGEDETQYF. Variable domain in full (rest from reference TRBV5-1 and TRBJ2-5): KAGVTQTPRYLIKTRGQQVTLSCSPISGHRSVSWYQQTPGQGLQFLFEYFSETQRNKGNFPGRFSGRQFSNSRSEMNVSTLELGDSALYLCASSLVLGLAGEDETQYFGPGTRLLVL.

J is TRBJ2-1 and V is TRBV19; 10 bases are shared with TRBD1. The CDR3 consists of 15 residues. Germline CDR1 reads LNHDA; CDR2 reads SQIVND (reference sequence). V trimming: 3 bases; J trimming: 7 bases; junction bases outside the gene matches: 6. CDR3 amino acids: CASSISDRGVNEQFF. The DNA of the CDR3 is TGTGCCAGTAGTATCTCGGACAGGGGGGTGAATGAGCAGTTCTTC.

The V and J genes are TRBV4-1 and TRBJ2-2; D unclear. The CDR3 sequence is 16 residues long. Germline V gene lookup returns CDR1 MGHRA and CDR2 YSYEKL. V dropped 1 base and J dropped 2 bases, with 11 bases sitting between them. The CDR3 region has the DNA TGCGCCAGCAGCCAAGGAAAAGGACCCAACACCGGGGAGCTGTTTTTT. It yields the protein CASSQGKGPNTGELFF.

The genes are TRBV6-5 and TRBJ2-5; D is ambiguous. CDR3 length: 14 amino acids. Trimming stripped 2 bases from V and 5 bases from J, with 12 bases between. Germline V gene sequence: CDR1 MNHEY, CDR2 SVGAGI. CDR3 sequence: CASSYTGTGETQYF. The CDR3 DNA is TGTGCCAGCAGTTACACTGGTACCGGCGAGACCCAGTACTTC.

This chain links TRBV7-9 with TRBJ2-3, with 7 bases fitting TRBD1. V lost 7 bases, J lost 3 bases, and 10 bases stayed unmatched. CDR1 and CDR2 from the germline V gene are SEHNR and FQNEAQ (reference sequence). The CDR3 consists of 15 residues. CDR3 residues: CASNQEQGWTDTQYF. In DNA, the CDR3 is TGTGCCAGCAATCAAGAACAGGGGTGGACAGATACGCAGTATTTT.

The chain recombines TRBV4-2 with TRBJ1-4, with 9 bases lining up with TRBD1. The J segment lost 8 bases and the V segment lost 1 base, leaving 14 bases of the junction unmatched. CDR1 and CDR2 (germline): LGHNA, YNFKEQ. The CDR3 sequence is 18 residues long. This chain's CDR3 is CASSQVAGTGSVREKLFF. As DNA, the CDR3 is TGTGCCAGCAGCCAAGTTGCCGGGACAGGGAGTGTAAGAGAAAAACTGTTTTTT.

The V and J genes are TRBV19 and TRBJ1-1, with D possibly matching TRBD1 (5 bases). Between the trimmed V and J ends, which lost 7 bases and 1 base, there was a span of 13 bases. The germline gives CDR1 LNHDA, CDR2 SQIVND (reference sequence). The CDR3 covers 14 residues. The CDR3 here is CASTYWDGNTEAFF. In DNA, the CDR3 is TGTGCCAGTACCTATTGGGACGGGAACACTGAAGCTTTCTTT.

The sample holds a few counts of this clonotype. The rearrangement links TRBV7-2 to TRBJ1-3, with unresolved D. Germline V gives CDR1 SGHTA, CDR2 FQGNSA. The V end was cut by 5 bases, the J end by 0 bases, with 14 bases between. This CDR3 has 16 residues. CDR3 DNA: TGTGCCAGCAGCCTTTACAGACACAGCTCTGGAAACACCATATATTTT. This codes for CASSLYRHSSGNTIYF.

V usage is TRBV24-1 and J usage is TRBJ2-1; TRBD1 matches 7 bases. In germline, CDR1 is KGHDR, CDR2 SFDVKD. The junction had 4 bases not matched to a gene; V was cut back by 3 bases and J by 6 bases. The CDR3 has 14 residues. CDR3: CATSDAGTANEQFF. The CDR3 region has the DNA TGTGCCACCAGTGATGCCGGGACAGCCAATGAGCAGTTCTTC.

This clonotype has more than one count but fewer than ten. This rearrangement joins TRBV4-3 to TRBJ1-2, with TRBD1 matching over 7 bases. The CDR3 is made up of 14 amino acids. The J segment lost 5 bases and the V segment lost 6 bases, leaving 9 bases of the junction unmatched. Germline assignment: CDR1 LGHNA and CDR2 YSLEER. The chain's CDR3 is CASSPWTGGYGYTF. The DNA of the CDR3 is TGCGCCAGCAGTCCTTGGACAGGCGGATATGGCTACACCTTC.

In this sample, this clonotype turned up many times. The chain carries TRBV7-2 and TRBJ2-3; tentative D call: TRBD2 (7 bases). This CDR3 comprises 14 residues. Germline V CDR1 and CDR2: SGHTA, FQGNSA. V was pared by 3 bases and J by 6 bases, with 13 bases between. CDR3 coding DNA: TGTGCCAGCAGCTTGTGGGGGGGCTTTGATACGCAGTATTTT. Translated, it gives CASSLWGGFDTQYF.

This clonotype was seen only a few times. This sequence joins TRBV27 and TRBJ1-5; D unclear. Trimming removed 4 bases at V and 3 bases at J, with 10 bases between. Per the germline V gene, CDR1 is MNHEY and CDR2 is SMNVEV (reference sequence). The CDR3 has 14 amino acids. CDR3 DNA: TGTGCCAGCAGTTCCCAGCCCATCAATCAGCCCCAGCATTTT. Protein: CASSSQPINQPQHF.

This clonotype was observed a handful of times. The chain employs TRBV29-1 and TRBJ1-1, with D perhaps TRBD1 (5 bases). This CDR3 is built from 17 residues. Trimming pared 0 bases from V and 4 bases from J, leaving 21 bases between. From germline, CDR1 is SQVTM and CDR2 ANQGSEA. The CDR3 DNA reads TGCAGCGTTGAAGATCCACGGCCCCCCACAGGTATCACTGAAGCTTTCTTT. Protein sequence: CSVEDPRPPTGITEAFF.

This chain uses TRBV6-5 with TRBJ1-1, with D maybe TRBD1 (6 bases). Trimming took off 3 bases at V and 7 bases at J, with 12 bases between the two ends. The CDR3 has 13 amino acids. Germline V gives CDR1 MNHEY, CDR2 SVGAGI. CDR3 nucleotide sequence: TGTGCCAGCAGTTATACAGGGCACGGTGAAGCTTTCTTT. This sequence encodes CASSYTGHGEAFF.

The sample holds a few counts of this clonotype. The chain's CDR3 is CASRVLAGGKEYNEQFF. CDR3 DNA sequence: TGTGCCAGCAGAGTCCTTGCGGGTGGGAAGGAGTACAATGAGCAGTTCTTC. The chain links TRBV6-2 or TRBV6-3 to TRBJ2-1; weak D call: TRBD2 (5 bases). Germline V lookup: CDR1 MNHEY, CDR2 SVGEGT. The CDR3 covers 17 residues. The V end lost 6 bases, the J end lost 4 bases, and 22 bases lay between the germline ends.